This T cell receptor beta chain was sequenced during a study of neoadjuvant nivolumab and ipilimumab in lung cancer. Study-level results: Compared with tumor-adjacent uninvolved lung, resected tumors showed greater richness and clonality. Blood richness before therapy tracked richness in tumors resected after neoadjuvant therapy. From pretherapy to surgery, tumor richness and clonality rose with dual therapy. Only a single major-pathologic-response sample was available for clonality analysis.

With regard to this clone: Antigen: not known.

Using immunoSEQ multiplex PCR, the repertoire was profiled, and TCRdb retains in-frame clones only, with some absent. This sample has more than 10,000 clones, with around two thirds found just once. Germline CDR1 and CDR2: SGHTA and FQGNSA. CDR3 size: 15 residues. V was cut by 5 bases and J by 2 bases, with 13 bases left in between. The genes are TRBV7-2 and TRBJ1-5; D gene uncertain. Sample: peripheral blood, taken after neoadjuvant nivolumab, alone or with ipilimumab, at or shortly before surgery. This receptor was obtained from an adult with non-small cell lung cancer. CDR3 region: CASSPLVQGNQPQHF. CDR3 DNA sequence: TGTGCCAGCAGCCCATTGGTGCAGGGCAATCAGCCCCAGCATTTT.